The 2 T cell receptor beta chains given below trace back to one sample, sequenced in a study of response to subunit inactivated influenza vaccine. TCRdb processed the RT-PCR reads anew with MiXCR; each CDR3 protein has one entry. Of some 800,000 distinct CDR3 sequences in the sample, 21% were seen once. The specimen comprised PBMCs from blood, sampled more than 4 days after vaccination. Receptors originate from a man aged 45-60 years who received an inactivated influenza vaccine.

The sample holds many counts of this clonotype. The chain recombines TRBV10-2 with TRBJ2-7; 7 positions match TRBD1. CDR1 is WSHSY and CDR2 is SAAADI in the germline V gene. V shed 2 bases and J 2 bases; nucleotides not matched to a gene: 0. The CDR3 has 13 amino acids. CDR3 sequence reads: CASSEGQAYEQYF. The CDR3 DNA reads as TGCGCCAGCAGTGAGGGACAGGCCTACGAGCAGTACTTC.

This clonotype has at least ten counts. This chain connects TRBV5-1 to TRBJ2-7, with D possibly being TRBD1 (6 bases). CDR1 and CDR2 from the germline V gene are SGHRS and YFSETQ. The CDR3 sequence is 15 residues long. Trimming took 0 bases from V and 7 from J, leaving 17 bases between them. The CDR3 protein is CASSLVSTGPGEQYF. DNA for the CDR3: TGCGCCAGCAGCTTGGTTTCGACAGGTCCCGGGGAGCAGTACTTC.